One sample yielded the 10 T cell receptor beta chains listed below, sequenced in a study of cytomegalovirus exposure and HLA in healthy donors (dated by TCRdb to about 2017). Library method: the immunoSEQ multiplex PCR assay. For the multiplex PCR, a mixture combining 60 forward primers for TCR Vbeta segments and 13 reverse primers for TCR Jbeta segments was used. TCRdb stores this immuneACCESS table with in-frame sequences only. Part of the clones is absent; in the studies checked, under half of the shortfall reflects unresolved V genes, and no reason is known for the rest. The sample contains some 200,000 clones, around two thirds of them found a single time. Under 3% of the sample rests with the top ten. Source material: PBMCs. The receptors shown here come from a man aged 35 to 55 in good health and CMV-seronegative.

This clone was detected only a few times. V gene TRBV28 combines with J gene TRBJ1-4, with D unclear. Trimming removed 5 bases at V and 3 bases at J, with 7 bases between. Per germline, CDR1 MDHEN and CDR2 SYDVKM. The length of the CDR3 is 13 residues. The CDR3 region has the DNA TGTGCCAGCAGTAGAGGTCCTAATGAAAAACTGTTTTTT. Its translation is CASSRGPNEKLFF.

The chain uses TRBV5-1 and TRBJ2-5; D is perhaps TRBD1 (5 bases). The germline V gene has CDR1 SGHRS and CDR2 YFSETQ. V was pared by 4 bases and J by 4 bases, with 14 bases between. CDR3 length equals 14 residues. The CDR3 nucleotides are TGCGCCAGCAGCGTAGACAGTGACCGAGAGACCCAGTACTTC. This translates into CASSVDSDRETQYF.

This chain joins TRBV2 and TRBJ2-1; 10 bases are shared with TRBD2. The germline V gene has CDR1 SNHLY and CDR2 FYNNEI. This CDR3 contains 14 residues. V gave up 8 bases and J gave up 9 bases; unmatched junction bases: 10. This CDR3 reads CASQPGLAWSEQFF. The CDR3 nucleotides read TGTGCCAGCCAGCCGGGACTAGCGTGGAGTGAGCAGTTCTTC.

The V call is TRBV7-6, the J call TRBJ1-5; the D gene is possibly TRBD1 (5 bases). V was shortened by 7 bases and J by 4 bases, with 11 bases between the two germline ends. Germline CDR1 SGHVS, CDR2 FNYEAQ. The CDR3 is 13 residues long. The CDR3 sequence is CASTAGQNQPQHF. CDR3 in DNA: TGTGCCAGCACCGCAGGACAAAATCAGCCCCAGCATTTT.

A few counts support this clone. The CDR3 DNA reads as TGTGCCAGCAGTGGGACAGGGCAAGCTTTCTTT. It codes for CASSGTGQAFF. The V gene is TRBV6-1, the J gene TRBJ1-1; 8 bases are a match to TRBD1. After removal of 4 bases from V and 9 bases from J, the junction contained 1 base not matched to a gene. The CDR3 length is 11 residues. CDR1 and CDR2 (germline): MNHNS, SASEGT.

The chain joins TRBV7-2 to TRBJ2-7; 8 bases are a match to TRBD2. CDR3 length: 15 residues. Germline V lookup: CDR1 SGHTA, CDR2 FQGNSA. V shed 3 bases, J shed 0 bases, and the junction held 4 bases outside the gene matches. This chain's CDR3 is CASSFGGTSSYEQYF. CDR3 nucleotides: TGTGCCAGCAGCTTCGGTGGGACTAGCTCCTACGAGCAGTACTTC.

This clone was counted between two and nine times. The rearrangement uses TRBV5-1 and TRBJ2-5; perhaps TRBD1 as D (6 bases). Germline lookup yields CDR1 SGHRS and CDR2 YFSETQ. The V end lost 2 bases, the J end lost 2 bases, and 13 bases lay between the germline ends. CDR3 length equals 15 residues. CDR3 in DNA: TGCGCCAGCAGCTTCCAGGGGCGAGAGCAAGAGACCCAGTACTTC. As protein: CASSFQGREQETQYF.

V usage is TRBV27 and J usage is TRBJ2-2; the D gene is possibly TRBD1 (6 bases). The V gene lost 5 bases and the J gene lost 5 bases, with 12 bases spanning the gap. Per germline, CDR1 MNHEY and CDR2 SMNVEV (reference sequence). The CDR3 consists of 14 residues. The CDR3 nucleotides read TGTGCCAGCAGTGCGTACAGGGATACCGGGGAGCTGTTTTTT. Translated: CASSAYRDTGELFF.

This clone was detected only once. The rearrangement links TRBV10-3 to TRBJ1-1, with D possibly matching TRBD1 (5 bases). Germline lookup yields CDR1 ENHRY and CDR2 SYGVKD. CDR3 length equals 14 residues. The V and J ends lost 10 bases and 0 bases respectively, with 15 bases between them. In DNA form, the CDR3 reads TGTGCCAGCTCTGTTTCAGGGATGAACACTGAAGCTTTCTTT. Translation: CASSVSGMNTEAFF.

V is TRBV10-3 and J is TRBJ2-2; 10 nucleotides match TRBD1. Germline values: CDR1 ENHRY, CDR2 SYGVKD. The CDR3 is made up of 15 amino acids. After removal of 6 bases from V and 3 bases from J, the junction contained 4 bases not matched to a gene. The CDR3: CAIRRQGADTGELFF. CDR3 nucleotides: TGTGCCATCAGGAGACAGGGGGCCGACACCGGGGAGCTGTTTTTT.